The 3 T cell receptor beta chains below come from one sample, sequenced in a study of blood T cell repertoires in COVID-19. The assay was immunoSEQ multiplex PCR, and TCRdb's table has in-frame clones only and misses some. The sample has 250,000 to 350,000 clones, around 90% seen once. Sequenced: peripheral blood. All receptors derive from a woman aged 45-59 years with COVID-19, enrolled during active disease.

The chain uses TRBV24-1 and TRBJ1-3; the D gene is possibly TRBD1 (5 bases). The CDR3 covers 14 residues. Germline-derived CDR1 and CDR2 are KGHDR and SFDVKD. The V end lost 10 bases, the J end lost 0 bases, and 12 bases lay between the germline ends. As DNA, the CDR3 is TGTGCCACGAGCCAGGGTTTCTCTGGAAACACCATATATTTT. Translated: CATSQGFSGNTIYF.

The rearrangement links TRBV2 to TRBJ2-1, with 14 bases matching TRBD2. CDR3 length equals 16 residues. J lost 9 bases, V lost 3 bases, and 7 bases had no gene match. Per the germline V gene, CDR1 is SNHLY and CDR2 is FYNNEI. This chain's CDR3 is CASSDGTSGSLGEQFF. In DNA, the CDR3 is TGTGCCAGCAGTGACGGGACTAGCGGGAGTTTGGGTGAGCAGTTCTTC.

The chain has TRBV14 and TRBJ1-3, with unresolved D. V lost 4 bases and J 1 base, leaving 11 bases between the germline ends. This CDR3 has 15 amino acids. Germline V CDR1 and CDR2: SGHDN, FVKESK. Written as DNA, the CDR3 is TGTGCCAGCAGCCCCCTCGGAGGTTCTGGAAACACCATATATTTT. Translating gives CASSPLGGSGNTIYF.